This TCR beta chain was captured in a study of vaccination and CD4 T cells after COVID-19. The treatment here: roughly nine-day PBMC culture with coronavirus spike peptide pools or control peptides (ViraFEST assay). The table lists this clonotype with a few counts. Its specificity is unknown. Sequencing of cultured CD4+ T cell DNA used the Oncomine TCR Beta short-read assay. TCRdb recomputed calls from the PCR reads with MiXCR, one row per CDR3 protein. Among roughly 18,000 distinct CDR3 sequences listed, roughly 50% were seen once. V was clipped by 5 bases and J by 6 bases; unmatched bases: 8. Germline V CDR1 and CDR2: SGHTA, FQGNSA. This CDR3 contains 16 residues.

The source was CD4+ T cells from blood, cultured in vitro, collected before SARS-CoV-2 vaccination. This sequence was found in a human donor who had recovered from COVID-19. This chain connects TRBV7-2 to TRBJ1-6; 9 nucleotides match TRBD1. CDR3 nucleotide sequence: TGTGCCAGCAGCACTGGGACAGGGACGGGTAATTCACCCCTCCACTTT. Translating gives CASSTGTGTGNSPLHF.